A single sample is the source of the 10 T cell receptor beta chains below, sequenced in a study of vaccination effects on CD4 cells after COVID-19. Sequencing in the ViraFEST assay came after antigen-specific CD4+ T cells had been expanded with viral peptide pools, which were used to stimulate PBMC. Culture proceeded for more than 8 days, and CD4+ T cells were then isolated. The individual was infected with SARS-CoV-2 between March and December 2020, as confirmed by PCR. Their target antigens are unknown. Libraries were prepared by immunoSEQ multiplex PCR; TCRdb keeps only in-frame clonotypes and omits some of them. Among 55,000 to 90,000 clones listed, 73% were seen once. Sequencing used CD4+ T cells from PBMCs cultured with HIV peptides, obtained before COVID-19 vaccination. Regarding subset: HIV-1 Nef peptide pool negative control/reference culture. Receptors originate from a human donor who had a prior SARS-CoV-2 infection.

This clone was seen a handful of times. The V gene is TRBV6-6, the J gene TRBJ2-2; D is unresolved. The germline V and J ends were trimmed by 7 bases and 3 bases, with 12 bases remaining between them. The CDR3 length is 14 residues. The germline CDR1 and CDR2 sequences are MNHNY and SVGAGI (reference sequence). This CDR3 reads CASIFPEYTGELFF. The CDR3 nucleotides read TGTGCCAGCATTTTTCCAGAGTACACCGGGGAGCTGTTTTTT.

This clone was recorded a few times. The gene calls are TRBV10-3 and TRBJ2-5; TRBD2 matches at 9 bases. The CDR3 is 13 residues long. Germline-derived CDR1 and CDR2 are ENHRY and SYGVKD. V shed 3 bases, J shed 4 bases, and the junction held 0 bases outside the gene matches. The CDR3 sequence: CAISELAGETQYF. Written as DNA, the CDR3 is TGTGCCATCAGTGAACTAGCGGGAGAGACCCAGTACTTC.

The chain employs TRBV6-5 and TRBJ2-7; 7 bases line up with TRBD1. From germline, CDR1 is MNHEY and CDR2 SVGAGI. J gave up 3 bases and V 2 bases, and 1 base lay outside the gene matches. CDR3 length: 13 residues. The CDR3 protein is CASSYRDSYEQYF. DNA for the CDR3: TGTGCCAGCAGTTACCGGGACAGCTACGAGCAGTACTTC.

The genes are TRBV7-2 and TRBJ1-2, with TRBD1 matching 9 bases. Germline CDR1 SGHTA, CDR2 FQGNSA. Germline trimming cut 0 bases from V and 8 bases from J; bases unmatched to any gene: 4. CDR3 length: 14 residues. CDR3 DNA: TGTGCCAGCAGCTTAGCCGGGACAGGGATAGGCTACACCTTC. This encodes CASSLAGTGIGYTF.

The chain is built from TRBV7-3 and TRBJ2-1; 14 bases map to TRBD2. CDR1 and CDR2 from the germline V gene are SGHTA and FQGTGA. The CDR3 runs 15 residues. V lost 4 bases, J lost 7 bases, and 3 bases stayed unmatched. This CDR3 is CASSSGLAGVNEQFF. The CDR3 region has the DNA TGTGCCAGCAGCTCGGGACTAGCGGGAGTTAATGAGCAGTTCTTC.

This clone appeared a few times. CDR3 protein: CASSLGRRQGPETQYF. In nucleotides, the CDR3 is TGTGCCAGCAGCTTGGGTCGGCGGCAGGGGCCAGAGACCCAGTACTTC. The rearrangement joins TRBV5-5 to TRBJ2-5; a weak D match, TRBD1 (6 bases). This CDR3 is 16 amino acids long. V was pared by 0 bases and J by 4 bases, with 16 bases between. Germline assignment: CDR1 SGHKS and CDR2 YYEKEE (reference sequence).

The chain links TRBV5-1 to TRBJ2-7; TRBD1 aligns across 10 bases. The V gene end was trimmed by 3 bases and the J gene end by 5 bases; junction bases not matched to a gene: 11. CDR3 size: 16 residues. Germline CDR1 and CDR2: SGHRS and YFSETQ. CDR3 residues: CASSYLAGQGMDEQYF. Here the CDR3 DNA reads TGCGCCAGCAGCTACCTGGCGGGACAGGGGATGGACGAGCAGTACTTC.

This rearrangement joins TRBV7-2 to TRBJ2-6; D unresolved. Germline V gives CDR1 SGHTA, CDR2 FQGNSA. The CDR3 contains 15 residues. Trimming removed 1 base from V and 2 bases from J, with 6 bases in between. The CDR3 region has the DNA TGTGCCAGCAGCTTAGAAGGGCCTGGGGCCAACGTCCTGACTTTC. Translating gives CASSLEGPGANVLTF.

This chain links TRBV30 with TRBJ1-6; D unresolved. V gave up 2 bases and J gave up 0 bases, with 11 bases separating them. The CDR3 contains 16 residues. In germline, CDR1 is GTSNPN, CDR2 SVGIG (reference sequence). The CDR3 is CAWSLAGSSYNSPLHF. The CDR3 DNA reads TGTGCCTGGAGTCTGGCAGGTAGCTCCTATAATTCACCCCTCCACTTT. The whole variable domain, filled in from reference TRBV30 and TRBJ1-6, reads SQTIHQWPATLVQPVGSPLSLECTVEGTSNPNLYWYRQAAGRGLQLLFYSVGIGQISSEVPQNLSASRPQDRQFILSSKKLLLSDSGFYLCAWSLAGSSYNSPLHFGNGTRLTVT.

The gene calls are TRBV11-2 and TRBJ2-4; possibly TRBD2 for D (6 bases). In germline, CDR1 is SGHAT, CDR2 FQNNGV. CDR3 length: 19 amino acids. Between the trimmed V and J ends, which lost 1 base and 3 bases, there was a span of 22 bases. CDR3 sequence (DNA): TGTGCCAGCAGCTTAGGGGGCTTTGGGGGAGGCCCTAGCAAAAACATTCAGTACTTC. This translates into CASSLGGFGGGPSKNIQYF.